The next 7 T cell receptor beta chains were all read from a single sample in a study of blood T cell repertoires in COVID-19. Measured with immunoSEQ multiplex PCR; TCRdb has only the in-frame clones, and not every one. This table holds roughly 290,000 clones, 85% found once. Sequences were obtained from peripheral blood. The receptors derive from a woman aged 45-65 years with active or convalescent COVID-19.

The V and J genes are TRBV5-8 and TRBJ1-2; TRBD1 might be the D (5 bases). The V gene's germline CDR1 is SGHTS and CDR2 YDEGEE. Trimming stripped 2 bases from V and 4 bases from J, with 15 bases between. This CDR3 has 15 amino acids. The CDR3 DNA reads as TGTGCCAGCAGCTTTGGGCAGGGAACAGGCTATGGCTACACCTTC. It yields the protein CASSFGQGTGYGYTF.

The genes are TRBV27 and TRBJ2-2; no clear D. CDR1 is MNHEY, CDR2 SMNVEV, per germline (reference sequence). The V end lost 3 bases, the J end lost 3 bases, and 8 bases lay between the germline ends. This CDR3 region has 14 residues. The CDR3 loop reads CASSFGRDTGELFF. CDR3 nucleotides: TGTGCCAGCAGTTTTGGCCGGGACACCGGGGAGCTGTTTTTT.

The V call is TRBV6-6, the J call TRBJ1-4, with 8 bases identical to TRBD1. Germline values: CDR1 MNHNY, CDR2 SVGAGI (reference sequence). V shed 4 bases, J shed 8 bases, and the junction held 6 bases outside the gene matches. The CDR3 length is 14 residues. The chain's CDR3 is CASSSSRGQEKLFF. The DNA for the CDR3 is TGTGCCAGCAGTTCGAGCAGGGGGCAAGAAAAACTGTTTTTT.

The chain combines TRBV24-1 with TRBJ1-5; no firm D call. The germline V and J ends were trimmed by 2 bases and 4 bases, with 14 bases remaining between them. The CDR3 sequence is 16 residues long. Germline V CDR1 and CDR2: KGHDR, SFDVKD. CDR3 sequence reads: CATSDSRTVGNQPQHF. In nucleotides, the CDR3 is TGTGCCACCAGTGATTCCCGGACTGTTGGGAATCAGCCCCAGCATTTT.

This chain uses TRBV18 with TRBJ2-1, with TRBD2 matching over 10 bases. Germline CDR1 KGHSH, CDR2 LQKENI. V was clipped by 3 bases and J by 4 bases; unmatched bases: 3. The CDR3 spans 15 residues. DNA of the CDR3: TGTGCCAGCTCACCCCTAGCGGGAGAGTACAATGAGCAGTTCTTC. It yields the protein CASSPLAGEYNEQFF.

The chain joins TRBV28 to TRBJ1-2; D unresolved. V lost 5 bases to trimming and J lost 2 bases, with 12 bases between them. There are 14 residues in the CDR3. Per germline, CDR1 MDHEN and CDR2 SYDVKM. DNA for the CDR3: TGTGCCAGCAGTCCCCCTAGAGCCAACTATGGCTACACCTTC. Translating gives CASSPPRANYGYTF.

This clone was picked up a small number of times. The V call is TRBV6-2 or TRBV6-3, the J call TRBJ1-5; a possible D gene is TRBD1 (5 bases). The CDR3 runs to 16 residues. Germline values: CDR1 MNHEY, CDR2 SVGEGT. V was pared by 2 bases and J by 0 bases, with 11 bases between. This CDR3 is CASSYPRRGSNQPQHF. In nucleotides, the CDR3 is TGTGCCAGCAGTTACCCCAGGAGGGGTAGCAATCAGCCCCAGCATTTT.